This T cell receptor beta chain was obtained from a study of regulatory T cells in long-lasting Graves disease. Germline trimming cut 5 bases from V and 2 bases from J; bases unmatched to any gene: 5. Germline CDR1 is SGHRS and CDR2 is YFSETQ. CDR3 length: 14 residues. This clonotype was seen a handful of times. Building of the TCR beta libraries involved iRepertoire HTBI primers and Arm-PCR of CDR3 regions. Each CDR3 protein is one row after TCRdb ran MiXCR on the multiplex PCR reads. The table shows some 320,000 distinct CDR3 sequences, with under 20% occurring only once. Described time point: newly diagnosed GD, antithyroid drugs for less than 3 months. RNA isolated from PBMCs was used to make the TCR library.

The gene calls are TRBV5-1 and TRBJ2-3, with 7 bases matching TRBD1. The clonotype was recovered from a female donor with Graves disease. The sequences come from peripheral blood mononuclear cells (PBMCs), collected at new diagnosis, from a patient treated with antithyroid drugs. CDR3 loop: CASRTGQYTDTQYF. The CDR3 DNA sequence: TGCGCCAGCAGGACGGGACAGTACACAGATACGCAGTATTTT.